A selection of T cell receptor beta chains follows, all from one sample in a study of Graves' ophthalmopathy and Graves' hyperthyroidism. One entry per CDR3 protein, called by TCRdb with MiXCR from the multiplex PCR reads. The sample carries roughly 700,000 distinct CDR3 sequences, about 44% recorded once. Sequencing used peripheral blood. Receptors were obtained from an adult man with Graves' ophthalmopathy. Each CDR3 is given without its conserved first and last residue.

>TRBV10-2|TRBJ1-5
ASSVSGDTQPQH
>TRBV9|TRBJ1-2
ASSVKPGQNYGYT
>TRBV20-1|TRBJ1-5
SARGTGEVGQPQH
>TRBV9|TRBJ1-4
ASSVDRGVYNEKLF
>TRBV5-4|TRBJ1-1
ASMKGNTEAF
>TRBV9|TRBJ1-1
ASSLRAGQVNTEAF
>TRBV9|TRBJ2-6
ASQIGLAGAGANVLT
>TRBV20-1|TRBJ1-2
SASSPGYNYGYT
>TRBV4-3|TRBJ2-7
ASSQGEREGRNEQY
>TRBV10-3|TRBJ1-1
ASSYSRQGMTEAL
>TRBV3-1|TRBJ2-7
ASSQEGASEQY
>TRBV2|TRBJ1-2
ASSAYLRQGWWGYT
>TRBV7-9|NA
ASIIGSRNYEQY
>TRBV7-2|TRBJ2-3
ASSLARAADTQY
>TRBV7-2|TRBJ1-4
ASSSYNRGVTNEKLF
>TRBV20-1|TRBJ2-5
SASPGGGKETQY
>TRBV20-1|TRBJ2-5
SARDGNRETQY
>TRBV7-6|TRBJ1-4
ASSLLGLAGGNEKLF
>TRBV7-9|TRBJ1-3
ASIKLGGDTIY
>TRBV2|TRBJ2-5
ASSLWASGAQETQY
>TRBV29-1|TRBJ1-4
SVAQTNEKLF
>TRBV20-1|TRBJ1-6
SAISPGRSYNSPLH
>TRBV9|TRBJ1-1
ASSPTLGDTEAF
>TRBV4-1|TRBJ1-2
ASSQGDTLGYGYT
>TRBV30|TRBJ2-7
AWSVRYEQY
>TRBV2|TRBJ1-1
ATTGTVNTEAF
>TRBV7-2|TRBJ1-5
ASSFQGGAQPQH
>TRBV25-1|TRBJ1-4
ASSELLGEKLF
>TRBV9|TRBJ1-4
ASSPTSVTGEKLF
>TRBV5-1|TRBJ2-5
ASSLDTGLQETQY
>TRBV7-9|TRBJ2-2
ASSPRSVASGNTGELF
>TRBV29-1|TRBJ2-3
SVDGLVPDTQY
>TRBV10-3|TRBJ1-4
ASSGGPTEKLF
>TRBV24-1|TRBJ1-5
ATSYPGNSNQPQH
>TRBV19|TRBJ1-1
ASSIFMDTEAF
>TRBV19|TRBJ1-1
ASSPPGQGNTEAF
>TRBV2|TRBJ1-1
ASSPNHPESEAF
>TRBV7-3|TRBJ2-5
ASSLSARGGGETQY
>TRBV5-6|TRBJ2-7
ASSFPGTHEQY